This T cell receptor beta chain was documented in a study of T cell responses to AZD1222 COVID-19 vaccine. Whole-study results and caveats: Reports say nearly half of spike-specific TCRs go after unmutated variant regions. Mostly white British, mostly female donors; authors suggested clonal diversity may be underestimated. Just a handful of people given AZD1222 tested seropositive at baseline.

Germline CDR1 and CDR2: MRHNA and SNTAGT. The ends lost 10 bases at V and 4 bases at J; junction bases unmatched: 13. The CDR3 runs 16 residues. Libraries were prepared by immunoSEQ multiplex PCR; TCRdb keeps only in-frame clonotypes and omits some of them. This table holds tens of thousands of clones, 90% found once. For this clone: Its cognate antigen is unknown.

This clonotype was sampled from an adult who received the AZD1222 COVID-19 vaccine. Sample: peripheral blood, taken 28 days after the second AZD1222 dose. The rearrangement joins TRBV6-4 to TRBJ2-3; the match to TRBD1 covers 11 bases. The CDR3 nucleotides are TGTGCCACTAAGAAAGACCCGGGACAGGGGGCAGATACGCAGTATTTT. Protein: CATKKDPGQGADTQYF.